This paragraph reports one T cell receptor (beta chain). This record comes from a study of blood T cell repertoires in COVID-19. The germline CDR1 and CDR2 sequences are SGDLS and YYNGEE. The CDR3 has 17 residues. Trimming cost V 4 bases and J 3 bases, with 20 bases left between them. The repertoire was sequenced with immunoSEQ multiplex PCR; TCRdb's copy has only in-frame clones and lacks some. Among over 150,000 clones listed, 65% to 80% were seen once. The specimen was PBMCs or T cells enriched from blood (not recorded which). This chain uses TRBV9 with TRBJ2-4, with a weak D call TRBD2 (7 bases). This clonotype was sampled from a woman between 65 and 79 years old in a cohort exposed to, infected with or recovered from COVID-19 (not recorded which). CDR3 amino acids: CASSPGGGQGVKNIQYF. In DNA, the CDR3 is TGTGCCAGCAGCCCCGGCGGGGGCCAGGGCGTCAAAAACATTCAGTACTTC.